What follows are 19 T cell receptor beta chains derived from one specimen sequenced in a study of blood T cells in healthy people across ages (dated by TCRdb to between 2015 and 2017). The method was 5' RACE. Sequencing instrument: Illumina HiSeq 2500. A second PCR of about 7 to 12 cycles was run with a J-beta primer mix and a sample-barcoded 5' primer. TCRdb redid the processing of the public reads, applying fastp at Q25 and MiXCR, and retained in-frame beta chains. Every distinct CDR3 protein forms one entry, paired with its most common genes and DNA. The sample table holds 600,000 or so distinct CDR3 sequences, of which roughly 48% were seen once. The ten largest clones capture around 24% of the sample. The material sequenced was blood. The receptors shown here come from a man at least 80 years old in good health.

The J gene is TRBJ2-7, the V gene TRBV21-1; the table's D call, TRBD2, was not checked against the DNA. TRBV21-1 is noted as a pseudogene. This CDR3 contains 17 residues. In DNA, the CDR3 is TGTGCCAGCAGCTCCCTTCGCTGGCGGGTGCCCTCCTACGAGCAGTACTTC. Protein: CASSSLRWRVPSYEQYF.

In regard to this clonotype: This clone may be a read error of a much larger clone one base away. This chain links TRBV6-6 with TRBJ2-1; TRBD2 might be the D (5 bases). Germline V gene sequence: CDR1 MNHNY, CDR2 SVGAGI (reference sequence). This CDR3 is built from 15 residues. V was pared by 4 bases and J by 10 bases, with 20 bases between. In DNA form, the CDR3 reads TGTGCCAGCAGTTTCACTAGTGGCCCCTCCTACGAGCAGTTCTTC. Translating it yields CASSFTSGPSYEQFF.

The DNA for the CDR3 is TGTGCCAGCAGGAAGACTAGCGGGGGATTCGCAGATACGCAGTATTTT. Amino acid sequence: CASRKTSGGFADTQYF. V usage is TRBV11-2 and J usage is TRBJ2-3, with 12 bases aligning to TRBD2. The trim removed 6 bases at V and 4 bases at J, leaving 8 bases unmatched. This CDR3 has 16 residues. Per germline, CDR1 SGHAT and CDR2 FQNNGV.

This sequence joins TRBV27 and TRBJ2-7, with 12 bases identical to TRBD1. The ends lost 6 bases at V and 6 bases at J; junction bases unmatched: 15. Germline V CDR1 and CDR2: MNHEY, SMNVEV (reference sequence). The CDR3 sequence is 17 residues long. The DNA of the CDR3 is TGTGCCAGCAGAAGCTCCGGGACAGGGGGCGGACTAGGCGAGCAGTACTTC. It codes for CASRSSGTGGGLGEQYF.

This clonotype occurred a few times. This chain links TRBV6-2 or TRBV6-3 with TRBJ2-1; 7 bases line up with TRBD1. J was trimmed by 4 bases and V by 11 bases; bases with no gene match: 8. The CDR3 contains 13 residues. Germline V CDR1 and CDR2: MNHEY, SVGEGT. This CDR3 is CAARDRQYNEQFF. The CDR3 coding sequence is TGTGCCGCCCGGGACAGACAATACAATGAGCAGTTCTTC.

This clonotype was counted a few times. V is TRBV29-1 and J is TRBJ2-7; 10 nucleotides line up with TRBD2. Per the germline V gene, CDR1 is SQVTM and CDR2 is ANQGSEA. Trimming cost V 4 bases and J 2 bases; bases outside gene matches: 5. This CDR3 comprises 14 residues. The CDR3 DNA follows: TGCAGCGTTGGGAGCGGGAGGGTTCCCTACGAGCAGTACTTC. Its protein is CSVGSGRVPYEQYF.

This clonotype was counted ten times or more. The rearrangement uses TRBV6-6 and TRBJ1-4, with D unclear. This CDR3 contains 15 residues. V shed 6 bases and J shed 3 bases, with 14 bases lying between them. CDR1 and CDR2 (germline): MNHNY, SVGAGI (reference sequence). The CDR3 here is CASSSNLGANEKLFF. The CDR3 coding sequence is TGTGCCAGCAGCTCTAACCTGGGCGCTAATGAAAAACTGTTTTTT.

J is TRBJ1-6 and V is TRBV5-1; 12 bases fit TRBD1. Trimming took 0 bases from V and 9 from J; bases not matched to a gene: 4. The CDR3 is made up of 16 amino acids. Germline CDR1 and CDR2: SGHRS and YFSETQ. DNA for the CDR3: TGCGCCAGCAGCTTGGTGGGACAGGGGGCCGGTTCACCCCTCCACTTT. The encoded protein is CASSLVGQGAGSPLHF.

This clonotype was observed once. The rearrangement uses TRBV2 and TRBJ2-3; TRBD2 might be the D (5 bases). Germline assignment: CDR1 SNHLY and CDR2 FYNNEI. CDR3 length: 15 residues. V shed 3 bases and J shed 3 bases, with 13 bases lying between them. The CDR3 region is CASSDASLGTDTQYF. CDR3 nucleotide sequence: TGTGCCAGCAGTGACGCTAGCCTAGGGACAGATACGCAGTATTTT.

V is TRBV25-1 and J is TRBJ2-5; D is ambiguous. This CDR3 is 11 amino acids long. Germline V gene sequence: CDR1 MGHDK, CDR2 SYGVNS. V was shortened by 4 bases and J by 13 bases, with 13 bases between the two germline ends. CDR3 coding DNA: TGTGCCAGCAGTGGAAGTGGGGTGACGTACTTC. Protein product: CASSGSGVTYF.

The V call is TRBV7-2, the J call TRBJ2-5; 8 bases match TRBD2. The CDR3 loop spans 15 amino acids. Per the germline V gene, CDR1 is SGHTA and CDR2 is FQGNSA. The V and J ends lost 1 base and 5 bases, in that order; junction bases with no gene match: 6. As DNA, the CDR3 is TGTGCCAGCAGCTTAGTCGGGGGGGCGTGGGAGACCCAGTACTTC. This encodes CASSLVGGAWETQYF.

This clonotype was seen more than once but under ten times. The chain links TRBV29-1 to TRBJ2-5, with a weak D call TRBD2 (6 bases). Germline CDR1 is SQVTM and CDR2 is ANQGSEA. The V end lost 3 bases, the J end lost 5 bases, and 16 bases lay between the germline ends. This CDR3 contains 14 residues. In DNA, the CDR3 is TGCAGCGTTGATTTTTGGGGGGTATTGGAGACCCAGTACTTC. Protein sequence: CSVDFWGVLETQYF.

This chain uses TRBV5-6 with TRBJ1-2, with D unresolved. CDR1 SGHDT and CDR2 YYEEEE come from the germline V gene. This CDR3 is built from 14 residues. With 4 bases removed from V and 6 bases from J, the gap between germline ends came to 16 bases. CDR3 loop: CASSTGGRGHGYTF. As DNA, the CDR3 is TGTGCCAGCAGCACCGGAGGACGAGGCCATGGCTACACCTTC. Full variable domain (remainder filled in from reference TRBV5-6 and TRBJ1-2): DAGVTQSPTHLIKTRGQQVTLRCSPKSGHDTVSWYQQALGQGPQFIFQYYEEEERQRGNFPDRFSGHQFPNYSSELNVNALLLGDSALYLCASSTGGRGHGYTFGSGTRLTVV.

The chain employs TRBV18 and TRBJ2-1; TRBD1 might be the D (6 bases). Germline lookup yields CDR1 KGHSH and CDR2 LQKENI. The CDR3 length is 17 residues. Trimming took off 0 bases at V and 0 bases at J, with 12 bases between the two ends. The chain's CDR3 is CASSPPPGTLSYNEQFF. The CDR3 nucleotides read TGTGCCAGCTCACCACCCCCCGGGACACTCTCCTACAATGAGCAGTTCTTC.

Details on this clonotype: Compared with germline, one end of the junction differs, possibly owing to a read error. V gene TRBV5-1 combines with J gene TRBJ2-1, with 7 bases lining up with TRBD1. The V gene's germline CDR1 is SGHRS and CDR2 YFSETQ. The CDR3 contains 15 residues. The CDR3, as DNA: TGCGCCAGCAGCCTGGAACAGGGGTCCTACAATGAGCGGTTCTTC. Encoded protein: CASSLEQGSYNERFF.

This chain connects TRBV6-2 or TRBV6-3 to TRBJ2-3, with 7 bases aligning to TRBD2. Germline trimming cut 6 bases from V and 2 bases from J; bases unmatched to any gene: 5. The length of the CDR3 is 14 residues. Germline V gene sequence: CDR1 MNHEY, CDR2 SVGEGT. As DNA, the CDR3 is TGTGCCAGCAGAGCTAGCGGACACACAGATACGCAGTATTTT. This sequence encodes CASRASGHTDTQYF.

A few counts support this clonotype. CDR3 region: CASSLQGAVGYTF. Here the CDR3 DNA reads TGTGCCAGCAGTTTGCAGGGGGCAGTTGGCTACACCTTC. The chain recombines TRBV12-3 or TRBV12-4 with TRBJ1-2; 8 nucleotides match TRBD1. The length of the CDR3 is 13 residues. V trimming: 3 bases; J trimming: 7 bases; junction bases outside the gene matches: 4.

This clonotype was counted at least ten times. The chain carries TRBV6-6 and TRBJ1-1; D is unclear. V lost 5 bases to trimming and J lost 5 bases, with 12 bases between them. Germline lookup yields CDR1 MNHNY and CDR2 SVGAGI (reference sequence). The CDR3 extends over 13 amino acids. As DNA, the CDR3 is TGTGCCAGCAGTGACAACCCTGGGACTGAAGCTTTCTTT. It translates to CASSDNPGTEAFF.

The V call is TRBV20-1, the J call TRBJ1-1; unclear D gene. The CDR3 consists of 13 residues. CDR1 is DFQATT, CDR2 SNEGSKA, per germline (reference sequence). Deletions cut 6 bases from V and 0 bases from J, with 11 bases between. CDR3 loop: CSAQSLMNTEAFF. CDR3 nucleotides: TGCAGTGCCCAGTCCCTAATGAACACTGAAGCTTTCTTT.